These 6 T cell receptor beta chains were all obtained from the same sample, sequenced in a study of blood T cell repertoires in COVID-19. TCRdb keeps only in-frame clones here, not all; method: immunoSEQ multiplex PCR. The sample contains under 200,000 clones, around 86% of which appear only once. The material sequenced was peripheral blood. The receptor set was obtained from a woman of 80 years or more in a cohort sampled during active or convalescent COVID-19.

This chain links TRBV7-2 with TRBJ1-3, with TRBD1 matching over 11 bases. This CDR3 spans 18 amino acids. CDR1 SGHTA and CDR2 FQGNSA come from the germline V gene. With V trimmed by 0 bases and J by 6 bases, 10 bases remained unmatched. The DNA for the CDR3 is TGTGCCAGCAGCTTAGCCCCCTTGGGGACAGGGGGGGAAAACACCATATATTTT. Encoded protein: CASSLAPLGTGGENTIYF.

CDR3 sequence reads: CASSPGTSGIYIQYF. DNA for the CDR3: TGCGCCAGCAGCCCGGGGACTAGCGGGATCTACATTCAGTACTTC. This sequence joins TRBV5-1 and TRBJ2-4; TRBD2 aligns across 13 bases. V was pared by 4 bases and J by 8 bases, with 6 bases of the junction left unmatched. CDR1 and CDR2 from the germline V gene are SGHRS and YFSETQ. The CDR3 loop spans 15 amino acids.

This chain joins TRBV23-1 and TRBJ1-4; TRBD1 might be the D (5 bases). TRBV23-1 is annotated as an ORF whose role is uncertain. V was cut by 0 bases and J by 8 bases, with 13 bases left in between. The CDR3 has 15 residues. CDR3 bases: TGCGCCAGCAGTCAATCGTTCGGGGGGTGGGAAAAACTGTTTTTT. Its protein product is CASSQSFGGWEKLFF.

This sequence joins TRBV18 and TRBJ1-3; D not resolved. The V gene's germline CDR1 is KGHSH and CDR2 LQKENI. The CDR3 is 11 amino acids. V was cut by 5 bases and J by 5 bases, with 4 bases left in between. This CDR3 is CASSERNTIYF. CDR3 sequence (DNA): TGTGCCAGCTCAGAGAGAAACACCATATATTTT.

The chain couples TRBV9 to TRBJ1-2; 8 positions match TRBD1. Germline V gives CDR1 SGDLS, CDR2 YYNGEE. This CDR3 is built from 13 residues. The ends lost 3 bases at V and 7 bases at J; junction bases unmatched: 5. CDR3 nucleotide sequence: TGTGCCAGCAGCGATCTCAGGGGGCTTGGCTACACCTTC. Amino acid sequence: CASSDLRGLGYTF. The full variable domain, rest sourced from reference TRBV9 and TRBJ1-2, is DSGVTQTPKHLITATGQRVTLRCSPRSGDLSVYWYQQSLDQGLQFLIQYYNGEERAKGNILERFSAQQFPDLHSELNLSSLELGDSALYFCASSDLRGLGYTFGSGTRLTVV.

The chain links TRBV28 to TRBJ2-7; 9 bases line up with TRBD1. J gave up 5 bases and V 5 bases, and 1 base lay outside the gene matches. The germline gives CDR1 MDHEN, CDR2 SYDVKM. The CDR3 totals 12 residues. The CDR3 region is CASSTGGNEQYF. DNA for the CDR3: TGTGCCAGCAGTACAGGGGGCAACGAGCAGTACTTC.